The 18 T cell receptor beta chains in this list originate from one sample, sequenced in a study of T cell repertoires and Cas9 in healthy adults. Assay: immunoSEQ multiplex PCR; the TCRdb copy retains only in-frame clones and omits some. Among approximately 22,000 clones, around nine tenths were seen once, and the ten largest hold approximately 0.7%. Sequences were obtained from CD4+ effector T cells (CD127+, CD25-, CD137-, CD154-) from PBMCs; culture status not recorded. Receptors originate from a human donor in good health.

This clone was seen once. The V gene is TRBV4-2, the J gene TRBJ2-2; D ambiguous. This CDR3 is 17 amino acids long. Germline V gene sequence: CDR1 LGHNA, CDR2 YNFKEQ. The germline V and J ends were trimmed by 1 base and 1 base, with 13 bases remaining between them. CDR3 sequence: CASSQAFDPGNTGELFF. The DNA of the CDR3 is TGTGCCAGCAGCCAAGCCTTTGACCCCGGGAACACCGGGGAGCTGTTTTTT.

This chain uses TRBV6-5 with TRBJ1-1; a weak D match, TRBD1 (5 bases). The CDR3 consists of 15 residues. CDR1 is MNHEY, CDR2 SVGAGI, per germline. The ends were cut back, 2 bases at V and 5 bases at J, with 15 bases in the middle. The chain's CDR3 is CASSYAGQEGTEAFF. The CDR3 coding sequence is TGTGCCAGCAGTTACGCCGGACAAGAAGGAACTGAAGCTTTCTTT.

This rearrangement joins TRBV11-1 to TRBJ1-1; 7 positions agree with TRBD1. The length of the CDR3 is 15 residues. The V segment lost 4 bases and the J segment 0 bases; nucleotides outside the gene matches: 5. Germline V gene sequence: CDR1 SGHAT, CDR2 FQDESV (reference sequence). The CDR3 here is CASSSGTAVNTEAFF. The CDR3 region has the DNA TGTGCCAGCAGCTCAGGGACAGCAGTGAACACTGAAGCTTTCTTT.

This rearrangement joins TRBV6-1 to TRBJ1-5, with TRBD1 matching over 7 bases. Trimming removed 7 bases from V and 6 bases from J; junction bases left unmatched: 9. Looked up from germline, CDR1 is MNHNS and CDR2 is SASEGT. The CDR3 runs 14 residues. Written as DNA, the CDR3 is TGTGCCAGCAATAGTAGACAGGGAAGTCAGCCCCAGCATTTT. Amino acids: CASNSRQGSQPQHF.

The V and J genes are TRBV9 and TRBJ1-2; unclear D gene. CDR1 and CDR2 (germline): SGDLS, YYNGEE. This CDR3 is built from 12 residues. V was shortened by 4 bases and J by 3 bases, with 7 bases between the two germline ends. Here the CDR3 reads CASSRVDYGYTF. CDR3 bases: TGTGCCAGCAGCAGGGTCGACTATGGCTACACCTTC.

In this sample, this clone turned up once. V is TRBV5-1 and J is TRBJ1-1, with no clear D. The CDR3 runs 16 residues. V was shortened by 1 base and J by 3 bases, with 16 bases between the two germline ends. The germline V gene has CDR1 SGHRS and CDR2 YFSETQ. Here the CDR3 DNA reads TGCGCCAGCAGCTTGACAGAAGTGAGGGCGGACACTGAAGCTTTCTTT. It yields the protein CASSLTEVRADTEAFF.

The chain employs TRBV6-9 and TRBJ1-5; no clear D gene. This CDR3 has 13 residues. Trimming took 5 bases from V and 7 from J, leaving 12 bases between them. Germline assignment: CDR1 MNHGY and CDR2 SVAAGI. The CDR3 coding sequence is TGTGCCAGCAGTCCTTACCCCTGGCAGCCCCAGCATTTT. Translated: CASSPYPWQPQHF.

This clone showed up just once. The V gene is TRBV7-3, the J gene TRBJ2-2; D remains ambiguous. CDR1 is SGHTA and CDR2 is FQGTGA in the germline V gene. The CDR3 consists of 13 residues. Trimming removed 3 bases at V and 1 base at J, with 3 bases between. Here the CDR3 reads CASSLGNTGELFF. The DNA for the CDR3 is TGTGCCAGCAGCTTGGGGAACACCGGGGAGCTGTTTTTT.

The chain uses TRBV4-1 and TRBJ1-5, with 10 bases fitting TRBD1. Per germline, CDR1 MGHRA and CDR2 YSYEKL. Trimming cost V 4 bases and J 6 bases; bases outside gene matches: 3. The CDR3 totals 14 residues. This CDR3 is CASSRQGAGQPQHF. CDR3 coding DNA: TGCGCCAGCAGCCGACAGGGGGCTGGTCAGCCCCAGCATTTT.

V is TRBV28 and J is TRBJ2-3; TRBD2 agrees at 8 bases. The CDR3 is 17 residues long. Looked up from germline, CDR1 is MDHEN and CDR2 is SYDVKM. J gave up 0 bases and V 7 bases, and 12 bases lay outside the gene matches. The CDR3 coding sequence is TGTGCCAGCACTCCAGCGGGGGACTTTATAAGCACAGATACGCAGTATTTT. Protein product: CASTPAGDFISTDTQYF. Drawing the rest from reference TRBV28 and TRBJ2-3, the complete variable domain is DVKVTQSSRYLVKRTGEKVFLECVQDMDHENMFWYRQDPGLGLRLIYFSYDVKMKEKGDIPEGYSVSREKKERFSLILESASTNQTSMYLCASTPAGDFISTDTQYFGPGTRLTVL.

V is TRBV2 and J is TRBJ1-6; D is uncertain. Germline V CDR1 and CDR2: SNHLY, FYNNEI. The CDR3 covers 15 residues. Trimming took off 2 bases at V and 5 bases at J, with 10 bases between the two ends. CDR3 protein: CASSEKGNNNSPLHF. In DNA, the CDR3 is TGTGCCAGCAGTGAAAAGGGAAACAATAATTCACCCCTCCACTTT.

This clone came up once. The V gene is TRBV4-2, the J gene TRBJ2-1; 8 bases are shared with TRBD2. The junction had 8 bases not matched to a gene; V was cut back by 0 bases and J by 10 bases. This CDR3 region has 15 residues. CDR1 and CDR2 from the germline V gene are LGHNA and YNFKEQ. The CDR3, as DNA: TGTGCCAGCAGCCAAGACTGGACTAGCCGGAAAGAGCAGTTCTTC. This translates into CASSQDWTSRKEQFF.

The V gene is TRBV30, the J gene TRBJ1-4, with 10 bases aligning to TRBD1. CDR1 and CDR2 from the germline V gene are GTSNPN and SVGIG (reference sequence). The CDR3 length is 14 residues. V was pared by 5 bases and J by 6 bases, with 6 bases of the junction left unmatched. The CDR3 coding sequence is TGTGCCTGGTCTTCCGGGACAGGGGATGAAAAACTGTTTTTT. Protein sequence: CAWSSGTGDEKLFF.

The chain recombines TRBV6-5 with TRBJ2-2, with D unresolved. Trimming stripped 2 bases from V and 6 bases from J, with 13 bases between. Germline values: CDR1 MNHEY, CDR2 SVGAGI. The CDR3 consists of 15 residues. CDR3 amino acids: CASSYIGPGAGELFF. Here the CDR3 DNA reads TGTGCCAGCAGTTACATTGGGCCCGGCGCCGGGGAGCTGTTTTTT.

The J gene is TRBJ2-5, the V gene TRBV10-3, with TRBD1 matching 9 bases. CDR1 and CDR2 (germline): ENHRY, SYGVKD. The CDR3 loop spans 13 amino acids. V trimming: 8 bases; J trimming: 0 bases; junction bases outside the gene matches: 1. The CDR3 sequence: CAIGQGYQETQYF. CDR3 DNA sequence: TGTGCCATCGGACAGGGGTACCAAGAGACCCAGTACTTC.

V is TRBV10-3 and J is TRBJ2-7; 7 bases line up with TRBD1. The CDR3 has 12 residues. Germline V gives CDR1 ENHRY, CDR2 SYGVKD. J was trimmed by 1 base and V by 8 bases; bases with no gene match: 2. The CDR3 loop is CAIGTVSYEQYF. CDR3 sequence (DNA): TGTGCCATCGGGACAGTTTCCTACGAGCAGTACTTC.

The chain uses TRBV4-1 and TRBJ1-5; D is undetermined. Deletions cut 1 base from V and 4 bases from J, with 14 bases between. Germline V CDR1 and CDR2: MGHRA, YSYEKL. The CDR3 loop spans 16 amino acids. CDR3 nucleotide sequence: TGCGCCAGCAGCCAAGCTCTGACCAGAAAGAATCAGCCCCAGCATTTT. Encoded protein: CASSQALTRKNQPQHF.

The chain carries TRBV29-1 and TRBJ2-5; possibly TRBD1 for D (6 bases). Trimming left V 0 bases short and J 5 bases short, with 13 bases between. CDR1 and CDR2 from the germline V gene are SQVTM and ANQGSEA. CDR3 size: 14 residues. The chain's CDR3 is CSVEEGAVGETQYF. The CDR3 region has the DNA TGCAGCGTTGAAGAGGGGGCCGTAGGGGAGACCCAGTACTTC.